The 9 T cell receptor beta chains below come from one sample, sequenced in a study of CD8+CD57+ T cells in acquired aplastic anemia. Genomic DNA templated the TCR beta VDJ and CDR3 profiling. TCRdb reprocessed the reads with MiXCR, giving one entry per CDR3 protein. The profile shows approximately 160,000 distinct CDR3 sequences, around 43% of them singletons. All patients picked for sequencing had shown, by flow cytometry, an expansion of CD8+CD57+ cells. The source material was sorted CD4+, CD8+, or CD8+CD57+ T cells (not recorded which) from PBMCs. These receptors originate from a human donor with aplastic anemia.

This clonotype has a handful of counts. Since a much larger clone is just one base distant, this may be a read error. V and J are TRBV6-1 and TRBJ1-5; the D gene is possibly TRBD1 (5 bases). The V gene lost 6 bases and the J gene lost 3 bases, with 9 bases spanning the gap. The CDR3 consists of 13 residues. Germline V gene sequence: CDR1 MNHNS, CDR2 SASEGT. The CDR3 coding sequence is TGTGCCAGCAGGGGGACGGACAATCAGCCCCAGCATTTT. Its protein product is CASRGTDNQPQHF.

This clonotype occurred many times. CDR3 coding DNA: TGTGCCAGCAGCGTAGCTTTGCATGGAGCTGAAGCTTTCTTT. Protein product: CASSVALHGAEAFF. This chain connects TRBV9 to TRBJ1-1; D remains unclear. CDR3 length: 14 residues. The germline V gene has CDR1 SGDLS and CDR2 YYNGEE. Trimming took 0 bases from V and 6 from J, leaving 12 bases between them.

This clonotype occurred a few times. A read error may produce the germline difference seen at one junction end. The V and J genes are TRBV13 and TRBJ2-2, with TRBD1 identical over 10 bases. The germline gives CDR1 PRHDT, CDR2 FYEKMQ (reference sequence). This CDR3 spans 17 amino acids. The CDR3 nucleotides are TGTGCCCGCAGCCGCAGAAGGACAGGGGGAGGGACCGGGGAGCTGTTTTTT. It codes for CARSRRRTGGGTGELFF. The whole variable domain, remainder taken from reference TRBV13 and TRBJ2-2, is AAGVIQSPRHLIKEKRETATLKCYPIPRHDTVYWYQQGPGQDPQFLISFYEKMQSDKGSIPDRFSAQQFSDYHSELNMSSLELGDSALYFCARSRRRTGGGTGELFFGEGSRLTVL.

This clonotype has ten or more counts. The CDR3 coding sequence is TGCAGCGCCGACCAGACAGGGATGAACACTGAAGCTTTCTTT. Translating it yields CSADQTGMNTEAFF. The genes are TRBV29-1 and TRBJ1-1, with 7 positions matching TRBD1. The length of the CDR3 is 14 residues. V was pared by 7 bases and J by 0 bases, with 8 bases of the junction left unmatched. CDR1 is SQVTM and CDR2 is ANQGSEA in the germline V gene. The variable domain in full, completed from reference TRBV29-1 and TRBJ1-1, reads SAVISQKPSRDICQRGTSLTIQCQVDSQVTMMFWYRQQPGQSLTLIATANQGSEATYESGFVIDKFPISRPNLTFSTLTVSNMSPEDSSIYLCSADQTGMNTEAFFGQGTRLTVV.

With respect to this clonotype: This may be a read error: a much more frequent sequence differs by one nucleotide. This chain links TRBV10-3 with TRBJ2-6, with no clear D. Germline CDR1 reads ENHRY; CDR2 reads SYGVKD. This CDR3 has 16 residues. V was shortened by 5 bases and J by 2 bases, with 13 bases between the two germline ends. This CDR3 is CAISWPGSTGANVLTF. The DNA of the CDR3 is TGTGCCATCAGTTGGCCAGGATCGACTGGGGCCAACGTCCTGACTTTC.

The genes are TRBV10-3 and TRBJ1-1; weak D call: TRBD1 (5 bases). V was pared by 6 bases and J by 3 bases, with 14 bases between. The CDR3 runs 14 residues. From germline, CDR1 is ENHRY and CDR2 SYGVKD. CDR3 protein: CAISPRGRHTEAFF. CDR3 bases: TGTGCCATCAGCCCGAGGGGACGGCACACTGAAGCTTTCTTT.

This clonotype was seen repeatedly, ten times or more. The chain has TRBV6-5 and TRBJ2-3; the D gene is possibly TRBD2 (5 bases). This CDR3 is built from 11 residues. V shed 10 bases and J shed 6 bases, with 11 bases lying between them. CDR1 and CDR2 from the germline V gene are MNHEY and SVGAGI. CDR3 sequence (DNA): TGTGCCACCACGGGATTGGATACGCAGTATTTT. It yields the protein CATTGLDTQYF.

In regard to this clonotype: It may be a read error: a sequence one base away is much more abundant. The J gene is TRBJ2-7, the V gene TRBV6-5, with D maybe TRBD2 (5 bases). The CDR3 length is 12 residues. Trimming took 2 bases from V and 3 from J, leaving 5 bases between them. Germline V lookup: CDR1 MNHEY, CDR2 SVGAGI. The CDR3 DNA sequence: TGTGCCAGCAGTTACACTAGCTACGAGCAGTACTTC. It encodes CASSYTSYEQYF.

At least ten counts were recorded for this clonotype. The chain combines TRBV6-1 with TRBJ2-7, with 8 bases matching TRBD2. V dropped 8 bases and J dropped 1; count of bases not matched to a gene: 4. The CDR3 sequence is 13 residues long. Germline lookup yields CDR1 MNHNS and CDR2 SASEGT. DNA of the CDR3: TGTGCCAGCCAAGCGGGAGAGTCCTACGAGCAGTACGTC. It is translated as CASQAGESYEQYV.